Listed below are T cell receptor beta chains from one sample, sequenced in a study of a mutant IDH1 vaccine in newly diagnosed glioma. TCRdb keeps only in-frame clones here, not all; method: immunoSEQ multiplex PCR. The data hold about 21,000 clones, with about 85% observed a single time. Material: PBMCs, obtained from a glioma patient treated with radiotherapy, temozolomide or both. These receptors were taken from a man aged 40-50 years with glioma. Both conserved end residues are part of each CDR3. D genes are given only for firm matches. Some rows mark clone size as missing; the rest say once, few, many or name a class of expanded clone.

CDR3 DNA: TGTGCCAGCAGTTCCCCGGGAGGTAGCACTGAAGCTTTCTTT
CDR3 protein: CASSSPGGSTEAFF
V gene: TRBV6-6
J gene: TRBJ1-1
D gene: NA
clone size: NA

CDR3 DNA: TGTGCCAGCACCCTTGAAATCAGAGGACGTTCACCCCTCCACTTT
CDR3 protein: CASTLEIRGRSPLHF
V gene: TRBV6-1
J gene: TRBJ1-6
D gene: NA
clone size: NA

CDR3 DNA: TGCGCCAGCAGCTTGGCTACAGGGGTCAACGAGCAGTACTTC
CDR3 protein: CASSLATGVNEQYF
V gene: TRBV5-1
J gene: TRBJ2-7
D gene: TRBD1
clone size: NA

CDR3 DNA: TGCGCCAGCAGCCTCCGAGGGGGGGAGGTCACTGAAGCTTTCTTT
CDR3 protein: CASSLRGGEVTEAFF
V gene: TRBV4-1
J gene: TRBJ1-1
D gene: NA
clone size: NA

CDR3 DNA: TGCAGCGTTTTTGAAAGGGGCCTCACCGGGGAGCTGTTTTTT
CDR3 protein: CSVFERGLTGELFF
V gene: TRBV29-1
J gene: TRBJ2-2
D gene: NA
clone size: NA

CDR3 DNA: TGTGCCAGCAGGCCCCTCGGGGGGGGGTCTTACAGCAATCAGCCCCAGCATTTT
CDR3 protein: CASRPLGGGSYSNQPQHF
V gene: TRBV27
J gene: TRBJ1-5
D gene: NA
clone size: few

CDR3 DNA: TGTGCCAGCAGTTTAAACAATCAGCCCCAGCATTTT
CDR3 protein: CASSLNNQPQHF
V gene: TRBV6-6
J gene: TRBJ1-5
D gene: NA
clone size: NA

CDR3 DNA: TGCGCCAGCAGCCCAGGACAGGGGGCGTCTGGCTACACCTTC
CDR3 protein: CASSPGQGASGYTF
V gene: TRBV5-1
J gene: TRBJ1-2
D gene: TRBD1
clone size: NA

CDR3 DNA: TGTGCCAGCCCTACGTCCGGTTCACCCCTCCACTTT
CDR3 protein: CASPTSGSPLHF
V gene: TRBV6-5
J gene: TRBJ1-6
D gene: NA
clone size: NA

CDR3 DNA: TGTGCCAGCAGCTGGGGGGCTATGGAGGGCTACACCTTC
CDR3 protein: CASSWGAMEGYTF
V gene: TRBV28
J gene: TRBJ1-2
D gene: NA
clone size: NA

CDR3 DNA: TGTGCCAGCAGCTTATCGGGGGCACACCCGAAAAACATTCAGTACTTC
CDR3 protein: CASSLSGAHPKNIQYF
V gene: TRBV7-9
J gene: TRBJ2-4
D gene: NA
clone size: NA

CDR3 DNA: TGTGCCAGCAGTTACTTGGGGGCGCCGGACACTGAAGCTTTCTTT
CDR3 protein: CASSYLGAPDTEAFF
V gene: TRBV6-6
J gene: TRBJ1-1
D gene: NA
clone size: few

CDR3 DNA: TGTGCCAGCAGCTTGGGCGGGACACCCCTCGTCCTGACTTTC
CDR3 protein: CASSLGGTPLVLTF
V gene: TRBV5-5
J gene: TRBJ2-6
D gene: NA
clone size: NA

CDR3 DNA: TGCGCCAGCAGCTTGGATGGAGCAACTAATGAAAAACTGTTTTTT
CDR3 protein: CASSLDGATNEKLFF
V gene: TRBV5-1
J gene: TRBJ1-4
D gene: NA
clone size: NA

CDR3 DNA: TGTGCCTGGAGTACTAGCGGGGCCCAGGGAACGCAGTATTTT
CDR3 protein: CAWSTSGAQGTQYF
V gene: TRBV30
J gene: TRBJ2-3
D gene: TRBD2
clone size: NA

CDR3 DNA: TGTGCCAGCAGCCATACAGGGCCGAACACTGAAGCTTTCTTT
CDR3 protein: CASSHTGPNTEAFF
V gene: TRBV11-3
J gene: TRBJ1-1
D gene: NA
clone size: NA

CDR3 DNA: TGTGCCAGCAACAGGGAGGCTGGGGCCAACGTCCTGACTTTC
CDR3 protein: CASNREAGANVLTF
V gene: TRBV19
J gene: TRBJ2-6
D gene: NA
clone size: NA

CDR3 DNA: TGTGCCAGCAGTTACGGGACCGACACCGGGGAGCTGTTTTTT
CDR3 protein: CASSYGTDTGELFF
V gene: TRBV6-5
J gene: TRBJ2-2
D gene: NA
clone size: NA

CDR3 DNA: TGCGCCAGCAGGACAGAGACCGGGGAGCTGTTTTTT
CDR3 protein: CASRTETGELFF
V gene: TRBV5-1
J gene: TRBJ2-2
D gene: NA
clone size: NA

CDR3 DNA: TGTGCCATCACCGAAGGCCATGAGCAGTTCTTC
CDR3 protein: CAITEGHEQFF
V gene: TRBV10-3
J gene: TRBJ2-1
D gene: NA
clone size: once

CDR3 DNA: TGTGCCAGCAGCCAAGATAGCGTCCTCCCCGGGGAGCTGTTTTTT
CDR3 protein: CASSQDSVLPGELFF
V gene: TRBV14
J gene: TRBJ2-2
D gene: NA
clone size: NA

CDR3 DNA: TGTGCCAGCAGCTTCCGGGACAAGTCCTACGAGCAGTACTTC
CDR3 protein: CASSFRDKSYEQYF
V gene: TRBV7-9
J gene: TRBJ2-7
D gene: NA
clone size: NA